This note documents a single T cell receptor beta chain sequence. Germline V gene data show CDR1 as MGHRA and CDR2 as YSYEKL. V was shortened by 0 bases and J by 6 bases, with 12 bases between the two germline ends. This CDR3 has 15 residues. In the authors' workflow: How many nucleated cells were present was estimated from reference gene primer amplification. Clones were read by immunoSEQ multiplex PCR, and TCRdb kept only the in-frame ones, dropping some. The V and J calls and the clone size are those of that table, but D and trimming were determined from the DNA. The sample records around 60,000 clones, roughly 90% being singletons. This entry belongs to a study of blood T cell repertoires in COVID-19. For the study at large: Nucleic acid was either cDNA or gDNA, and it came from T cells, B-cell-depleted T cells, or PBMCs.

The specimen was peripheral blood. The source is a human donor in a cohort sampled during active COVID-19. J is TRBJ1-5 and V is TRBV4-1; D is undetermined. As DNA, the CDR3 is TGCGCCAGCAGCCAAGATCCAACATCACGTCAGCCCCAGCATTTT. This translates into CASSQDPTSRQPQHF.